This T cell receptor beta chain was observed in a study of CD8+CD57+ T cells in acquired aplastic anemia. Whole-study context: Sorted CD4+ and CD8+ cells gave an average of roughly 3 ug of DNA.

As to this clonotype: Antigen: not known.

This CDR3 region has 14 residues. Germline lookup yields CDR1 MNHEY and CDR2 SVGAGI. The V and J ends lost 1 base and 5 bases respectively, with 9 bases between them. According to the study, genomic DNA was the template for TCR beta VDJ and CDR3 profiling. One entry per CDR3 protein results from TCRdb running MiXCR on the reads. The profile shows 150,000 to 200,000 distinct CDR3 sequences, around 50% of them singletons. General study results and limits: Any difference that existed in CD8+ Simpson's diversity between patients and controls was not significant. Fewer than 35 sequences, all CD8+ CDR3, were shared between patients and controls.

Those patients picked for sequencing had displayed CD8+CD57+ cell expansion on flow cytometry. Patients had undergone no therapy by the time their blood was sampled. The rearrangement uses TRBV6-5 and TRBJ2-1, with unresolved D. Source material: sorted CD4+, CD8+, or CD8+CD57+ T cells (not recorded which) from PBMCs. The sequence was obtained from a human donor with aplastic anemia. CDR3 sequence reads: CASSYFGRNNEQFF. The DNA for the CDR3 is TGTGCCAGCAGTTACTTTGGCCGAAACAATGAGCAGTTCTTC.